What follows are 5 T cell receptor beta chains derived from one specimen sequenced in a study of blood T cell repertoires in COVID-19. Libraries were prepared by immunoSEQ multiplex PCR; TCRdb keeps only in-frame clonotypes and omits some of them. The repertoire holds about 62,000 clones, 85% to 90% seen once, with approximately 20% in the top ten. The sequenced material came from peripheral blood. These receptor sequences come from a woman aged 55 to 70 with COVID-19, enrolled during active disease.

The chain joins TRBV4-3 to TRBJ2-3; TRBD1 agrees at 10 bases. This CDR3 has 17 amino acids. Trimming cost V 4 bases and J 5 bases; bases outside gene matches: 12. CDR1 is LGHNA and CDR2 is YSLEER in the germline V gene. The DNA for the CDR3 is TGCGCCAGCAGCCCGAATCCCGGGACAGGGGTGAGAGATACGCAGTATTTT. Amino acid sequence: CASSPNPGTGVRDTQYF.

The rearrangement links TRBV24-1 to TRBJ2-7, with D maybe TRBD1 (6 bases). Trimming removed 4 bases at V and 4 bases at J, with 19 bases between. This CDR3 comprises 16 residues. CDR1 and CDR2 (germline): KGHDR, SFDVKD. Here the CDR3 reads CATSDLDRKGLYEQYF. In nucleotides, the CDR3 is TGTGCCACCAGTGACTTAGACAGGAAAGGCCTTTACGAGCAGTACTTC.

The rearrangement joins TRBV7-9 to TRBJ1-2; D gene uncertain. Trimming pared 1 base from V and 4 bases from J, leaving 7 bases between. This CDR3 contains 13 residues. Germline V lookup: CDR1 SEHNR, CDR2 FQNEAQ (reference sequence). The CDR3 nucleotides are TGTGCCAGCAGCTTAGGACAAGGCTATGGCTACACCTTC. Protein product: CASSLGQGYGYTF.

The rearrangement joins TRBV7-8 to TRBJ2-7; maybe TRBD1 (6 bases). The CDR3 length is 12 residues. Germline V gene data show CDR1 as SGHVS and CDR2 as FQNEAQ. With 2 bases removed from V and 6 bases from J, the gap between germline ends came to 8 bases. CDR3 amino acids: CASSLRGFEQYF. The CDR3 nucleotides are TGTGCCAGCAGCTTAAGGGGGTTCGAGCAGTACTTC.

The chain joins TRBV27 to TRBJ2-7; 8 bases agree with TRBD2. Losses at the gene ends were 6 bases for V and 6 bases for J; bases not matched to a gene: 13. CDR3 length: 15 residues. Germline V gene lookup returns CDR1 MNHEY and CDR2 SMNVEV (reference sequence). CDR3 DNA sequence: TGTGCCAGCAGGGTTCTGGGCGGGAGGACGGCCGAGCAGTACTTC. Amino acid sequence: CASRVLGGRTAEQYF.